This T cell receptor (beta chain) was identified in a study of blood T cell repertoires in COVID-19. Study-wide context: The United States, Italy and Spain were the sources of the acute and convalescent COVID-19 samples. T cells, B-cell-depleted T cells, or PBMCs supplied cDNA or gDNA.

Germline V lookup: CDR1 SNHLY, CDR2 FYNNEI. Trimming took off 6 bases at V and 4 bases at J, with 13 bases between the two ends. The CDR3 spans 14 residues. As originally analysed: Using reference gene primer amplification, nucleated cell counts were estimated. Measured with immunoSEQ multiplex PCR; TCRdb has only the in-frame clones, and not every one. Clone size and V and J calls were adopted from that table, with D and trimming inferred from the DNA. Of about 98,000 clones detected, 70% to 80% appear once; the ten largest clones hold less than 25%. This chain joins TRBV2 and TRBJ1-5; no reliable D call. The TCR originated in a man aged 70 or older with acute or convalescent COVID-19. Sequencing used peripheral blood. DNA for the CDR3: TGTGCCAGCAGGACGGGAGGATCAAATCAGCCCCAGCATTTT. This translates into CASRTGGSNQPQHF.